This T cell receptor (beta chain) was observed in a study of T cells in Graves' hyperthyroidism and ophthalmopathy. On the study more broadly: Prior to any treatment, at the point of initial diagnosis, peripheral blood was collected.

Germline V gene lookup returns CDR1 MNHNS and CDR2 SASEGT. The CDR3 runs 16 residues. Trimming took 5 bases from V and 0 from J, leaving 13 bases between them. General study results and limits: A model of 13 V-J features distinguished ophthalmopathy from stable hyperthyroidism. The model predicted ophthalmopathy a median roughly six months before onset.

In making diagnoses, clinical symptoms, serum thyroxine and TRAb, thyroid ultrasound and orbital computed tomography were all used. Using RNA transcripts as the source, TCR beta CDR3 regions were amplified. The primer set for the first-round RT-PCR of the TCR CDR3 was HTBI. TCRdb ran MiXCR on the multiplex PCR reads and lists one entry per CDR3 protein. Of about 560,000 distinct CDR3 sequences detected, approximately 16% appear once; the ten largest clones hold around a sixth. This clonotype showed up just a few times. Antigen specificity is unknown. The chain is built from TRBV6-1 and TRBJ2-2; no clear D gene. The sequence was obtained from a woman in her late teens or twenties with Graves' hyperthyroidism. Sample: blood. CDR3 nucleotides: TGTGCCAGCAGTTCGACTTCTTTCGCGAACACCGGGGAGCTGTTTTTT. This translates into CASSSTSFANTGELFF.